Included here is one T cell receptor (beta chain) sequence, with context. In its sample, this clonotype was seen many times. Its antigen is still unknown. Base qualities are not at hand, and no much larger clone is one base apart. For repertoire sequencing, TCR beta CDR3 regions were amplified from RNA transcripts. HTBI primers and the Qiagen OneStep RT-PCR kit were used in a first-round RT-PCR, which was followed by a second-round multiplex PCR, size selection and purification. The libraries underwent paired-end sequencing with 100 bp reads on an Illumina HiSeq2000. Turning to the authors' computational methods: SOAPnuke was used to process the reads, throwing out any read that had adapters, had uncalled bases, had a mean Phred below 15, or lacked an exact constant-primer or identifier match. COPE v1.2.5 was used to merge the high-quality paired reads. Each unique nucleotide sequence was defined as a clonotype, and clonotypes were aligned to IMGT TRB V, D and J references with MiTCR v1.1. The analysis was limited to V-J combinations with a frequency above 0.0001, which together covered 99.2% of repertoires. For each V-J combination, a TCR clonal expansion and chaos score was defined as F50 clonal expansion divided by the chaos observed in the TCRdist matrix. Welch's t-statistics and random forest were used to reduce the features to 10 to 15 V-J combinations, which were then used as input to a naive Bayes classifier. Thyroid-blood repertoire similarity was quantified with the Morisita-Horn index. The raw public reads went through TCRdb reprocessing: fastp at Q25, MiXCR clone calling, in-frame beta chains kept. Every entry covers one CDR3 protein and lists the most common genes and DNA from its rows. Clone size and V and J calls follow TCRdb, not the original study. Counted in this sample were approximately 480,000 distinct CDR3 sequences; over 13% of them appeared once. 9.8% of the sample lies in the top ten.

The data were taken from a study of Graves' ophthalmopathy and Graves' hyperthyroidism (dated by TCRdb to 2017 to 2018). A note on the overall study: Peripheral blood was collected at initial diagnosis, before any treatment. The study used TCR beta repertoire signatures to distinguish Graves' ophthalmopathy from Graves' hyperthyroidism and to predict progression to ophthalmopathy. In total, some 140 blood samples were TCR-sequenced: approximately 42 ophthalmopathy, some 80 hyperthyroidism and approximately 17 hyperthyroidism-to-ophthalmopathy patients. To explore V-J signatures that separate ophthalmopathy from hyperthyroidism, a discovery set of about 100 patients was enrolled, consisting of fewer than 45 with ophthalmopathy and roughly 57 with stable hyperthyroidism. For independent validation, a separate cohort was made up of fewer than 20 hyperthyroidism patients plus 17 patients who later progressed from hyperthyroidism to ophthalmopathy. In six hyperthyroidism patients, the T-cell repertoire of thyroid tissue was compared with the T-cell repertoire of blood. After sampling, hyperthyroidism patients received methimazole starting at 30 mg daily, and ophthalmopathy patients received high-dose intravenous methylprednisolone. For training and testing, the roughly 100 patients in the discovery cohort were randomly divided in a 7:3 ratio.

The study at large found these results: Ophthalmopathy was separated from stable hyperthyroidism by the 13-signature model with about 85% sensitivity and less than 82% specificity in cross-validation and with 80%/75% in the test set. In validation, the model predicted ophthalmopathy progression with about 64% sensitivity and roughly 78% specificity; 12 predicted patients were CT-confirmed with GO in a median of about 6.1 months. No statistical method was used to predetermine the sample size, and group allocation was not hidden from the investigators. Most expanded thyroid clonotypes with frequency above 0.001 were also detected in blood, suggesting blood repertoires may reflect the thyroid immune response.

Its CDR3 holds 15 amino acids, cysteine through phenylalanine. The DNA shown is the 45-base CDR3, in frame from base 1. CDR1 and CDR2, per the germline V gene, are SGHRS and YFSETQ. V and J are trimmed by 6 bases and 7 bases, and the gene matches miss 16 bases of the junction. Patients with ophthalmopathy had moderately to severely active disease, with a Clinical Activity Score of 3 or more, a NOSPECS grade of 4 or more, and a disease duration of less than 3 months. Anyone with other autoimmune diseases, uncontrolled infections, pregnancy or lactation was excluded from the study. Diagnosis was based on clinical symptoms, serum thyroxine, TRAb, thyroid ultrasound and orbital computed tomography. PBMCs were isolated from about 9.1 ml of fresh peripheral blood by Ficoll-Paque density gradient centrifugation. Total RNA was extracted using Trizol reagent, and RNA quality was checked on an Agilent 2100 Bioanalyzer.

The sequenced sample consisted of blood. The TCR sequence derives from a woman in her twenties or thirties with Graves' ophthalmopathy. Donor details come from another sample of the same person, matched by shared clones. The chain uses TRBV5-1 and TRBJ2-7, and 7 junctional nucleotides match TRBD1. The sequence in DNA is TGCGCCAGCACTCGGTCTGACAGGGCGACCCAGGAGCAGTACTTC. Translated, this is CASTRSDRATQEQYF.